This TCR beta chain is from a study of T-cell reconstitution after alpha-beta-depleted transplantation in children. Study-level points and caveats: Among T cells one year after transplant, newly produced cells accounted for most counts and diversity. Some patients' high day-60 TCRbeta diversity was attributed to recipient cells surviving conditioning. Alpha-beta T cells present about two months after transplant were reported to originate from several hundred expanded graft clones.

The TCRbeta library incorporated unique molecular identifiers. Using its own MiXCR run on the PCR reads, TCRdb lists one record per CDR3 protein. The sample holds about 1,000,000 distinct CDR3 sequences, about 30% seen once. CDR1 and CDR2 from the germline V gene are DFQATT and SNEGSKA (reference sequence). The ends lost 3 bases at V and 2 bases at J; junction bases unmatched: 0. The CDR3 consists of 14 residues. This clonotype has a handful of counts. Its antigen is unidentified. The TCR comes from a boy in the first two years of life who had a stem cell transplant for SCID, so the T cells may come from the graft donor. The chain is built from TRBV20-1 and TRBJ2-1; 11 bases line up with TRBD2. The specimen was PBMCs, mostly from graft donor cells, collected 360 days after TCRalphabeta/CD19-depleted stem cell transplant. CDR3 protein: CSARGLAAYNEQFF. CDR3 bases: TGCAGTGCTAGGGGACTAGCGGCCTACAATGAGCAGTTCTTC.